This entry lists 23 T cell receptor beta chains sequenced from one sample in a study of CD8 T cells in Susac syndrome (dated by TCRdb to the late 2010s). Library preparation was by the immunoSEQ multiplex PCR assay. RNA was extracted using the RNeasy kit, and about 0.5 to 1 ug of the RNA was reverse transcribed with random hexamers. TCRdb ran its own pipeline on the public reads, namely fastp trimming at Q25 and MiXCR clone calling, and kept in-frame beta chains. Every entry covers one CDR3 protein and lists the most common genes and DNA from its rows. The sample contains around 130,000 distinct CDR3 sequences, about 95% of them found a single time. Of the sample, approximately 0.11% is held by the ten largest clones. Specimen: CD4+ T cells from PBMCs. The receptors here all came from a human donor with multiple sclerosis.

The chain carries TRBV4-1 and TRBJ2-7, with D perhaps matching TRBD1 or TRBD2 (6 bases each). Trimming removed 4 bases from V and 0 bases from J, with 13 bases in between. There are 15 residues in the CDR3. Germline V CDR1 and CDR2: MGHRA, YSYEKL. The CDR3 reads CASSPAGHISYEQYF. The CDR3 coding sequence is TGCGCCAGCAGCCCCGCGGGACACATCTCCTACGAGCAGTACTTC.

This chain uses TRBV20-1 with TRBJ1-6; D not resolved. The CDR3 runs 13 residues. V was clipped by 5 bases and J by 8 bases, with 13 bases between them. Germline lookup yields CDR1 DFQATT and CDR2 SNEGSKA (reference sequence). The CDR3 region is CSASGLWDSPLHF. CDR3 DNA: TGCAGTGCTTCCGGACTCTGGGATTCACCCCTCCACTTT.

The chain recombines TRBV20-1 with TRBJ2-7; D is possibly TRBD1 (6 bases). Trimming stripped 6 bases from V and 1 base from J, with 16 bases between. Germline V gene data show CDR1 as DFQATT and CDR2 as SNEGSKA (reference sequence). CDR3 length: 14 residues. In nucleotides, the CDR3 is TGCAGTGCGCCTAGCAGGGGTCAATCCTACGAGCAGTACTTC. This codes for CSAPSRGQSYEQYF.

The gene calls are TRBV12-3 or TRBV12-4 and TRBJ1-5, with D possibly TRBD1 on 6 matching bases. Between the trimmed V and J ends, which lost 6 bases and 3 bases, there was a span of 15 bases. The CDR3 contains 15 residues. The CDR3 DNA reads as TGTGCCAGCAGGCGAACAGGGATCTCCAATCAGCCCCAGCATTTT. This codes for CASRRTGISNQPQHF.

J is TRBJ2-7 and V is TRBV9; a possible D gene is TRBD2 (6 bases). Trimming took 4 bases from V and 4 from J, leaving 18 bases between them. The CDR3 runs 15 residues. Germline V gene lookup returns CDR1 SGDLS and CDR2 YYNGEE. The CDR3 DNA follows: TGTGCCAGCAGCTTGAGTCCCGACGGGGGATACGAGCAGTACTTC. Protein sequence: CASSLSPDGGYEQYF. Full variable domain (remainder filled in from reference TRBV9 and TRBJ2-7): DSGVTQTPKHLITATGQRVTLRCSPRSGDLSVYWYQQSLDQGLQFLIQYYNGEERAKGNILERFSAQQFPDLHSELNLSSLELGDSALYFCASSLSPDGGYEQYFGPGTRLTVT.

V gene TRBV29-1 combines with J gene TRBJ1-1, with a tentative D call TRBD1 (6 bases). Trimming left V 5 bases short and J 6 bases short, with 10 bases between. Germline-derived CDR1 and CDR2 are SQVTM and ANQGSEA. CDR3 length: 11 amino acids. Here the CDR3 reads CSVSQGAEAFF. The CDR3 DNA follows: TGCAGCGTTTCACAGGGCGCTGAAGCTTTCTTT.

This chain joins TRBV29-1 and TRBJ2-5; D may be TRBD2 (5 bases). CDR1 is SQVTM and CDR2 is ANQGSEA in the germline V gene. Trimming cost V 6 bases and J 5 bases, with 7 bases left between them. The CDR3 length is 10 residues. CDR3 protein: CSVWRETQYF. DNA for the CDR3: TGCAGCGTCTGGAGGGAGACCCAGTACTTC.

The V gene is TRBV28, the J gene TRBJ2-2; 10 nucleotides agree with TRBD2. CDR3 length: 17 amino acids. With 3 bases clipped from V and 1 base from J, the junction kept 5 bases outside the gene matches. In germline, CDR1 is MDHEN, CDR2 SYDVKM. As DNA, the CDR3 is TGTGCCAGCAGTTTCTCACTAGCGGGGCAGAACACCGGGGAGCTGTTTTTT. Its protein product is CASSFSLAGQNTGELFF.

V and J are TRBV12-3 or TRBV12-4 and TRBJ1-6; 8 bases agree with TRBD1. The CDR3 contains 16 residues. The trim removed 5 bases at V and 6 bases at J, leaving 9 bases unmatched. The CDR3 nucleotides are TGTGCCAGCAGTCTACGGACAGGGAGTGTTAATTCACCCCTCCACTTT. Protein sequence: CASSLRTGSVNSPLHF.

The rearrangement joins TRBV5-1 to TRBJ2-3; 11 nucleotides agree with TRBD2. After removal of 0 bases from V and 3 bases from J, the junction contained 3 bases not matched to a gene. Germline-derived CDR1 and CDR2 are SGHRS and YFSETQ. This CDR3 contains 16 residues. The DNA of the CDR3 is TGCGCCAGCAGCTTGGGTACTAGCGGGAGTACAGATACGCAGTATTTT. Translating gives CASSLGTSGSTDTQYF.

The chain is built from TRBV19 and TRBJ2-5; a possible D gene is TRBD1 (5 bases). Germline CDR1 and CDR2: LNHDA and SQIVND (reference sequence). The CDR3 consists of 13 residues. V was cut by 5 bases and J by 5 bases, with 12 bases left in between. Written as DNA, the CDR3 is TGTGCCAGTAGTGTCTCAGGGTGGGAGACCCAGTACTTC. It translates to CASSVSGWETQYF.

This sequence joins TRBV5-4 and TRBJ1-2; D not certain. The germline gives CDR1 SGHNT, CDR2 YYREEE (reference sequence). CDR3 length: 13 residues. V was pared by 1 base and J by 0 bases, with 4 bases between. The CDR3 nucleotides read TGTGCCAGCAGCTTGCCGACTAACTATGGCTACACCTTC. This encodes CASSLPTNYGYTF.

The chain joins TRBV20-1 to TRBJ1-2; D possibly corresponds to TRBD1 (6 bases). Trimming removed 0 bases at V and 3 bases at J, with 14 bases between. The CDR3 contains 15 residues. Germline CDR1 is DFQATT and CDR2 is SNEGSKA (reference sequence). The CDR3 DNA follows: TGCAGTGCTAGAGATATCAGGGGCGCTCACTATGGCTACACCTTC. Translating it yields CSARDIRGAHYGYTF.

J is TRBJ2-5 and V is TRBV2; D is possibly TRBD2 (6 bases). The CDR3 is 15 amino acids. V was clipped by 5 bases and J by 5 bases, with 18 bases between them. The germline V gene encodes CDR1 SNHLY and CDR2 FYNNEI. DNA of the CDR3: TGTGCCAGCAGTATTAGGACTACTGGGAGTGAGACCCAGTACTTC. Translation: CASSIRTTGSETQYF. Based on the CDR3 plus reference TRBV2 and TRBJ2-5, the full variable domain is EPEVTQTPSHQVTQMGQEVILRCVPISNHLYFYWYRQILGQKVEFLVSFYNNEISEKSEIFDDQFSVERPDGSNFTLKIRSTKLEDSAMYFCASSIRTTGSETQYFGPGTRLLVL.

The chain joins TRBV5-4 to TRBJ1-2; 7 nucleotides match TRBD1. From germline, CDR1 is SGHNT and CDR2 YYREEE (reference sequence). The trim removed 3 bases at V and 6 bases at J, leaving 11 bases unmatched. The length of the CDR3 is 15 residues. CDR3 amino acids: CASSSTGFGADGYTF. In nucleotides, the CDR3 is TGTGCCAGCAGCTCGACAGGGTTTGGTGCGGATGGCTACACCTTC.

The chain joins TRBV7-9 to TRBJ2-1; 10 bases agree with TRBD1. Germline V lookup: CDR1 SEHNR, CDR2 FQNEAQ (reference sequence). This CDR3 is built from 17 residues. Trimming at V came to 5 bases and at J to 9 bases, leaving 16 bases not matched to a gene. CDR3 region: CASSPRTGGIDSGEQFF. The CDR3 region has the DNA TGTGCCAGCAGCCCCAGGACAGGGGGGATAGACAGCGGTGAGCAGTTCTTC.

This chain uses TRBV27 with TRBJ2-3; 11 nucleotides agree with TRBD2. The germline CDR1 and CDR2 sequences are MNHEY and SMNVEV (reference sequence). After removal of 2 bases from V and 2 bases from J, the junction contained 6 bases not matched to a gene. The CDR3 contains 17 residues. The CDR3 reads CASSLRSGRAFTDTQYF. CDR3 sequence (DNA): TGTGCCAGCAGTTTACGTAGCGGGAGGGCCTTCACAGATACGCAGTATTTT.

The chain recombines TRBV18 with TRBJ2-7, with no clear D. Trimming removed 3 bases from V and 3 bases from J, with 9 bases in between. Germline V gene data show CDR1 as KGHSH and CDR2 as LQKENI. This CDR3 has 13 residues. Here the CDR3 DNA reads TGTGCCAGCTCACCGGACCCTTTCTACGAGCAGTACTTC. Encoded protein: CASSPDPFYEQYF.

The chain recombines TRBV29-1 with TRBJ1-2; TRBD1 is a possible D gene (6 bases). The CDR3 has 13 amino acids. V lost 7 bases and J 7 bases, leaving 19 bases between the germline ends. Germline V gene sequence: CDR1 SQVTM, CDR2 ANQGSEA. Here the CDR3 reads CSARHPGVRGYTF. CDR3 coding DNA: TGCAGCGCACGACACCCAGGGGTGCGTGGCTACACCTTC.

This clonotype was recorded once. The chain links TRBV12-3 or TRBV12-4 to TRBJ2-7; 11 bases match TRBD1. Trimming cost V 5 bases and J 1 base; bases outside gene matches: 10. The CDR3 length is 17 residues. The CDR3 loop reads CASSATPGQGGSYEQYF. The DNA for the CDR3 is TGTGCCAGCAGTGCGACACCGGGACAGGGGGGGTCCTACGAGCAGTACTTC.

The rearrangement joins TRBV11-3 to TRBJ2-7; D ambiguous. Germline loops: CDR1 SGHNT, CDR2 YENEEA. Trimming took 3 bases from V and 0 from J, leaving 12 bases between them. CDR3 length equals 15 residues. The CDR3 region is CASSFSPLSSYEQYF. The DNA of the CDR3 is TGTGCCAGCAGCTTCAGCCCTCTTAGCTCCTACGAGCAGTACTTC.

The rearrangement uses TRBV24-1 and TRBJ1-2; no definite D call. The CDR3 contains 14 residues. Germline V lookup: CDR1 KGHDR, CDR2 SFDVKD. V gave up 1 base and J gave up 4 bases, with 9 bases separating them. CDR3 coding DNA: TGTGCCACCAGTGATTTTAGGGCGGCCTATGGCTACACCTTC. Translating gives CATSDFRAAYGYTF.

The chain combines TRBV3-1 with TRBJ2-1; 9 positions agree with TRBD1. The length of the CDR3 is 16 residues. V dropped 6 bases and J dropped 7; count of bases not matched to a gene: 13. CDR1 and CDR2 (germline): LGHDT, YNNKEL (reference sequence). The CDR3 is CASSPGVSTGGNEQFF. CDR3 coding DNA: TGTGCCAGCAGTCCGGGGGTTTCGACAGGGGGGAATGAGCAGTTCTTC.